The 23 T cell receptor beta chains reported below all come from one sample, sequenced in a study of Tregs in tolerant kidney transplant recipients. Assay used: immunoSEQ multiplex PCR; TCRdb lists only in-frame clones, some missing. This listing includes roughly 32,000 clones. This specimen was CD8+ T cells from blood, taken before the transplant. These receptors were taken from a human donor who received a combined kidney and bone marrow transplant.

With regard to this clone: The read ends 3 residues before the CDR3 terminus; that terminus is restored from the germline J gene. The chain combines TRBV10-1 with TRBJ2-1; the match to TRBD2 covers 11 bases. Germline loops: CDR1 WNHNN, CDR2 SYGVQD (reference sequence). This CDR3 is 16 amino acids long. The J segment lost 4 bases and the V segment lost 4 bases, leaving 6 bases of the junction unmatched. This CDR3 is CASSGLSGGGYNEQFF. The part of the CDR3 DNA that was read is TGCGCCAGCAGTGGTCTTAGCGGGGGGGGGTACAATGAG.

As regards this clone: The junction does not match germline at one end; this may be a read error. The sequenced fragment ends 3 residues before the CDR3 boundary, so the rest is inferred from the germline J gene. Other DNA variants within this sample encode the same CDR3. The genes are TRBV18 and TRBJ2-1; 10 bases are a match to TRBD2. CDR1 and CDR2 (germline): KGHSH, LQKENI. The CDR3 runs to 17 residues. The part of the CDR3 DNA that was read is TGTGCCAGCTCCCCACGGTCCAGCGGGGGGGGGTACAATGAG. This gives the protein CASSPRSSGGGYNE. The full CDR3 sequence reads CASSPRSSGGGYNEQFF.

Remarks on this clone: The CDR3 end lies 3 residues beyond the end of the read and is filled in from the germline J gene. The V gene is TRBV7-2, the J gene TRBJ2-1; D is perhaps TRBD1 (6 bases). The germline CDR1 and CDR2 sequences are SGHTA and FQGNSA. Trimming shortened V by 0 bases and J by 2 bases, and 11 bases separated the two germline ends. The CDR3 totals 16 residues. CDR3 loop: CASSLAGQGTYNEQFF. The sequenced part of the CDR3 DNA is TGTGCCAGCAGCTTAGCGGGGCAGGGGACCTACAATGAG.

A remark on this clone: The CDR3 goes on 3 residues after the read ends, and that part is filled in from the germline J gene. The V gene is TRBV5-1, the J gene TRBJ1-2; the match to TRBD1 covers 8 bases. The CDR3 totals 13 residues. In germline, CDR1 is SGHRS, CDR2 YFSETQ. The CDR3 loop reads CASSPQGAWGYTF. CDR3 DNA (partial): TGCGCCAGCAGCCCCCAGGGGGCGTGGGGC.

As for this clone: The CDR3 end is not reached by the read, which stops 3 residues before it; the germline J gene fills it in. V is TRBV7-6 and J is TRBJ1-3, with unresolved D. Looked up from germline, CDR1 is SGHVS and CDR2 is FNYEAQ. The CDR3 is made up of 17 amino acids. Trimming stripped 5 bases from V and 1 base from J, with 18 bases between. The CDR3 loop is CASSPVVGWRSGNTIYF. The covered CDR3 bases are TGTGCCAGCAGCCCAGTAGTCGGGTGGAGATCTGGAAACACC.

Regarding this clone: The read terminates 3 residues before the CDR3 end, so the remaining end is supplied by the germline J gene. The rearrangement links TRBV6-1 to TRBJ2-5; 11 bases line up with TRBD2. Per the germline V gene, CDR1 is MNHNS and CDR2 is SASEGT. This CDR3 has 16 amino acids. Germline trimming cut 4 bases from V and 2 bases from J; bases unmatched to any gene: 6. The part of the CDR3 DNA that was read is TGTGCCAGCAGTGTGACTAGCGGGGTGACTCAAGAGACC. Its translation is CASSVTSGVTQET. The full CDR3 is CASSVTSGVTQETQYF.

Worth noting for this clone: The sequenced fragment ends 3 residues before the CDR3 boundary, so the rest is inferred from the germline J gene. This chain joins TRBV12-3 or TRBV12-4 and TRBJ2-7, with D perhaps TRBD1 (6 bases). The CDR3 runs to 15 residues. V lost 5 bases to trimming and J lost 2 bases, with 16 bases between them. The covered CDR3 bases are TGTGCCAGCAGTGGGCTACAGGGATCTACCTACGAG. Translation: CASSGLQGSTYE. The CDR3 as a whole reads CASSGLQGSTYEQYF.

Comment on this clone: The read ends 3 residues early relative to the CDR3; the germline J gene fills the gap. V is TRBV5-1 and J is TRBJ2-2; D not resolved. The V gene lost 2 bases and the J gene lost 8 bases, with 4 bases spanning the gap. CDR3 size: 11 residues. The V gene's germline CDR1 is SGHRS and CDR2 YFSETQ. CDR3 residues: CASSFTGELFF. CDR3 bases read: TGCGCCAGCAGCTTCACTGGGGAG.

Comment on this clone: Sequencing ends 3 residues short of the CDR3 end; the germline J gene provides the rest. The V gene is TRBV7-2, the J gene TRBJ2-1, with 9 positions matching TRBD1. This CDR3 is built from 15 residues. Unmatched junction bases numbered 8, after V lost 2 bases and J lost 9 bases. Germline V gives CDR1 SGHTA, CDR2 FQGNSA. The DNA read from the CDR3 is TGTGCCAGCAGCTTAAGGGACAGGGTATACGGTGAG. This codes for CASSLRDRVYGE. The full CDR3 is CASSLRDRVYGEQFF.

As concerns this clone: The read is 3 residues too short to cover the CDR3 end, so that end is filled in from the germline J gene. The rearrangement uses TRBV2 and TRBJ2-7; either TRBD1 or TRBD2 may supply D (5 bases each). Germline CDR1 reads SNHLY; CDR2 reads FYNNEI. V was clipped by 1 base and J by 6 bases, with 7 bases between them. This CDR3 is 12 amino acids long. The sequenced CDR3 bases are TGTGCCAGCAGTGAAGGAGGGGTCGAG. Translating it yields CASSEGGVE. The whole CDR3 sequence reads CASSEGGVEQYF.

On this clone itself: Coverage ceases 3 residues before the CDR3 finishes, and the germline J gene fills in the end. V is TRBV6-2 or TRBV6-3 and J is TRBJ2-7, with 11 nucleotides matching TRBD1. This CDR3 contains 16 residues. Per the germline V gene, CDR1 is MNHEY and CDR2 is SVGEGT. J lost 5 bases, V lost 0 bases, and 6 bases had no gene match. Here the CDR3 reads CASSYSPGQGGHEQYF. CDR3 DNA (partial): TGTGCCAGCAGTTACTCCCCGGGACAGGGGGGTCACGAG.

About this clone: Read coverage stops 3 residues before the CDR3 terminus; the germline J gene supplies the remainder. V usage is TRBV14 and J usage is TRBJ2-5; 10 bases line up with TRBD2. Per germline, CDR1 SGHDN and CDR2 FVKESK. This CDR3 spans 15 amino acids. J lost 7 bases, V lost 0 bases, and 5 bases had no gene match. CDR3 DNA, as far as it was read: TGTGCCAGCAGCCAAGAAATAGCGGGGGGACCGACC. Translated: CASSQEIAGGPT. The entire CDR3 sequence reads CASSQEIAGGPTQYF.

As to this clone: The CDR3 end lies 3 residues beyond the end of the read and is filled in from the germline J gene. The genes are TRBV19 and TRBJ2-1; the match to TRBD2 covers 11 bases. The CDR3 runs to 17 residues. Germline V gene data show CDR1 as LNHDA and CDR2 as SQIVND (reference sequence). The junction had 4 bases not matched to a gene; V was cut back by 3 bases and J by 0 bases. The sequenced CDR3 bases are TGTGCCAGTAGTATTTTTCTAGCGGGAGGCTCCTACAATGAG. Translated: CASSIFLAGGSYNE. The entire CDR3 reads CASSIFLAGGSYNEQFF. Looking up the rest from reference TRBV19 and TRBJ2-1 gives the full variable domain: DGGITQSPKYLFRKEGQNVTLSCEQNLNHDAMYWYRQDPGQGLRLIYYSQIVNDFQKGDIAEGYSVSREKKESFPLTVTSAQKNPTAFYLCASSIFLAGGSYNEQFFGPGTRLTVL.

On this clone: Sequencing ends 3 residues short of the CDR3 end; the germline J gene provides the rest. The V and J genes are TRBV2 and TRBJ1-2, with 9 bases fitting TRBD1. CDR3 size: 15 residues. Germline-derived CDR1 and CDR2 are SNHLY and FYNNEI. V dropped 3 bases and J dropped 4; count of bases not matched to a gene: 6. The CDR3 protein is CASSDGTGRRYGYTF. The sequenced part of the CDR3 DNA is TGTGCCAGCAGTGACGGGACAGGGAGGCGCTATGGC.

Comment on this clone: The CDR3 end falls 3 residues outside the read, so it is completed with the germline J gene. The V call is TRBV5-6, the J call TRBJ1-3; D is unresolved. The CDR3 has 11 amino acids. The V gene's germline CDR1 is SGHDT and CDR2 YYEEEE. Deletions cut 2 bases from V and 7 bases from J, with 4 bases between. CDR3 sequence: CASSFLNTIYF. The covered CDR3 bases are TGTGCCAGCAGCTTCCTGAACACC. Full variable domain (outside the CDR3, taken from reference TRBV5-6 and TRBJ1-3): DAGVTQSPTHLIKTRGQQVTLRCSPKSGHDTVSWYQQALGQGPQFIFQYYEEEERQRGNFPDRFSGHQFPNYSSELNVNALLLGDSALYLCASSFLNTIYFGEGSWLTVV.

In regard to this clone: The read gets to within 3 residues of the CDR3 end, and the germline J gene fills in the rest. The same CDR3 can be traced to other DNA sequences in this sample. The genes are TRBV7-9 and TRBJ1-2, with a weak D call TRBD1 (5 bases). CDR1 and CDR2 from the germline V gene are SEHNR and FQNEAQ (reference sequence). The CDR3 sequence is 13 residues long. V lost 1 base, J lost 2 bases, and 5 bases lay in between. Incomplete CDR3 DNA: TGTGCCAGCAGCTTAGGACAGAACTATGGC. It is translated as CASSLGQNYG. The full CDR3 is CASSLGQNYGYTF.

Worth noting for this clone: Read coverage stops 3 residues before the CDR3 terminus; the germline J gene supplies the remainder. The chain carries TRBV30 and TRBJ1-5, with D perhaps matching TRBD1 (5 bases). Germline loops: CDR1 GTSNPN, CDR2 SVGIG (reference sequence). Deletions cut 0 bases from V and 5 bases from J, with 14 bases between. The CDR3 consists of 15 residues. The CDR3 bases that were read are TGTGCCTGGAGTGTAGGAGAGGGGCCCTATCAGCCC. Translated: CAWSVGEGPYQP. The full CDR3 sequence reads CAWSVGEGPYQPQHF.

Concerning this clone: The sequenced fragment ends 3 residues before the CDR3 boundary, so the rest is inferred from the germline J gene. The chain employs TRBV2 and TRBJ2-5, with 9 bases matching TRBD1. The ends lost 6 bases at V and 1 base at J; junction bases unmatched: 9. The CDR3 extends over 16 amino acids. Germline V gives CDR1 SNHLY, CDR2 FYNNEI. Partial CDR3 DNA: TGTGCCAGCAGGGCAGGGACAGGGCGACTCCAAGAGACC. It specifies CASRAGTGRLQET. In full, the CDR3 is CASRAGTGRLQETQYF.

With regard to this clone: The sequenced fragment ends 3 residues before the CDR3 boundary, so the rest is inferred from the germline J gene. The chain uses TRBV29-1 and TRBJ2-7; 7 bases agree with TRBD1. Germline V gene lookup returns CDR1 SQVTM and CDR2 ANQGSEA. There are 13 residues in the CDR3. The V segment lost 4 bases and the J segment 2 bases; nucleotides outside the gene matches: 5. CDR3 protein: CSVGTGRTYEQYF. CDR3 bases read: TGCAGCGTTGGGACAGGTCGAACCTACGAG.

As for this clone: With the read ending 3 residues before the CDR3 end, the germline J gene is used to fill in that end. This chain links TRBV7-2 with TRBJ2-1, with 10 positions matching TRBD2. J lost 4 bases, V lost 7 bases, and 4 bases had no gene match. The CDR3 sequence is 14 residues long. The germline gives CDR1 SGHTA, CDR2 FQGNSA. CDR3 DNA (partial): TGTGCCAGCACCTGGACTAGCGGTTACAATGAG. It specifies CASTWTSGYNE. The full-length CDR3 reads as CASTWTSGYNEQFF.

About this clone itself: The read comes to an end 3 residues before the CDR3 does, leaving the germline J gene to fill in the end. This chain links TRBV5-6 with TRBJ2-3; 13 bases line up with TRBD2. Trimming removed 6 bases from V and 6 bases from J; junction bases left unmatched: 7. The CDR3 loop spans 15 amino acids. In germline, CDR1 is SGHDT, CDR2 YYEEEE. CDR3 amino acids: CASTGLAGVADTQYF. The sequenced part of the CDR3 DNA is TGTGCCAGCACTGGACTAGCGGGAGTAGCTGATACG. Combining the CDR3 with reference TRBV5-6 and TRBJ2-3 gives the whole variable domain DAGVTQSPTHLIKTRGQQVTLRCSPKSGHDTVSWYQQALGQGPQFIFQYYEEEERQRGNFPDRFSGHQFPNYSSELNVNALLLGDSALYLCASTGLAGVADTQYFGPGTRLTVL.

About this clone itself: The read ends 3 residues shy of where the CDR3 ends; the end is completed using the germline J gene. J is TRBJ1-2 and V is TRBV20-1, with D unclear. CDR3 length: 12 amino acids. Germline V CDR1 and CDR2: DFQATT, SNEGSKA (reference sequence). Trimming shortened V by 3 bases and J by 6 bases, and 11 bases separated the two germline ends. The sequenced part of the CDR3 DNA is TGCAGTGCTAGGGTGCGGGTTGATGGC. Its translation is CSARVRVDG. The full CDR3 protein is CSARVRVDGYTF.

CDR3 residues: CASSDRGDLNTEAFF. CDR3 bases read: TGCGCCAGCAGTGACAGGGGCGATCTGAACACTGAA. The genes are TRBV10-1 and TRBJ1-1; D might be TRBD1 (6 bases). The read ends 3 residues early relative to the CDR3; the germline J gene fills the gap. The CDR3 runs 15 residues. V was clipped by 3 bases and J by 0 bases, with 11 bases between them. CDR1 is WNHNN and CDR2 is SYGVQD in the germline V gene (reference sequence).